This T cell receptor (beta chain) was found in a study of T cell clones after liver transplantation. Study overall: Third-party-reactive TCRbeta sequences from pre-transplant mixed lymphocyte reactions served as antigen-independent comparators. Apart from a few HCV-positive recipients, transplants were for non-autoimmune, non-viral reasons.

The CDR3 loop spans 15 amino acids. The V end was cut by 0 bases, the J end by 5 bases, with 14 bases between. CDR1 SGDLS and CDR2 YYNGEE come from the germline V gene. CD3+CD4+ and CD3+CD8+ cells were FACS-sorted from thawed unstimulated PBMCs. Whole-study results and caveats: Rather than being deleted, graft donor-reactive T cells may have moved into the graft.

Method: immunoSEQ multiplex PCR; TCRdb's copy keeps in-frame clones and lacks some. The sample contains tens of thousands of clones, about nine tenths of which appear only once. The sample holds one count of this clone. What it binds is not known. The TCR originated in a human patient who received a liver transplant. Some of the T cells may derive from the graft donor. Here the sequenced sample was CD8+ T cells from blood, taken 12 months after liver transplant. The genes are TRBV9 and TRBJ1-1; D uncertain. In nucleotides, the CDR3 is TGTGCCAGCAGCGTAGGGGGTATCATGGGGACTGAAGCTTTCTTT. Translating gives CASSVGGIMGTEAFF.